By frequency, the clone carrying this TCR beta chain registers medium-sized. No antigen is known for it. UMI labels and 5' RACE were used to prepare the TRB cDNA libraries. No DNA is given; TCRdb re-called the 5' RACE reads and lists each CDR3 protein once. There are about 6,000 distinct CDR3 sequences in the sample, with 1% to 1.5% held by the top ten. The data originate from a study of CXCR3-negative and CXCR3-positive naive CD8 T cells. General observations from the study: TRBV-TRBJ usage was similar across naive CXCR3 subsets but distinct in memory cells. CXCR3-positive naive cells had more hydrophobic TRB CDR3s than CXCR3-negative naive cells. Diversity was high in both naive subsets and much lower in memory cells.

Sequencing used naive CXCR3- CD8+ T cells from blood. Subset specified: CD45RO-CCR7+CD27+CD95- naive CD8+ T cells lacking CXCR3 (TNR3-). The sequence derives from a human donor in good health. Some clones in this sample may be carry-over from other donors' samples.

The CDR3 reads CASSPTTSYEQYF. The rearrangement joins TRBV5-1 to TRBJ2-7. Germline V gives CDR1 SGHRS, CDR2 YFSETQ. The CDR3 sequence is 13 residues long.